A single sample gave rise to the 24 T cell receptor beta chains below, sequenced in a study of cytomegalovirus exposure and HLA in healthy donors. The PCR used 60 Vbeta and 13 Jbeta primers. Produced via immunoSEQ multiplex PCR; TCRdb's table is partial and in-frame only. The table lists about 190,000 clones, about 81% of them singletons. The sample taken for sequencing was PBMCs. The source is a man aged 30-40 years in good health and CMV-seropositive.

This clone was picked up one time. The CDR3: CASSPREGPHGGHEQFF. In DNA form, the CDR3 reads TGTGCCAGCAGCCCTCGCGAGGGGCCCCACGGGGGTCATGAGCAGTTCTTC. The chain carries TRBV7-2 and TRBJ2-1; possible D gene TRBD2, 6 bases. V was trimmed by 5 bases and J by 8 bases, leaving 25 bases between them. The CDR3 has 17 residues. Germline V gene sequence: CDR1 SGHTA, CDR2 FQGNSA.

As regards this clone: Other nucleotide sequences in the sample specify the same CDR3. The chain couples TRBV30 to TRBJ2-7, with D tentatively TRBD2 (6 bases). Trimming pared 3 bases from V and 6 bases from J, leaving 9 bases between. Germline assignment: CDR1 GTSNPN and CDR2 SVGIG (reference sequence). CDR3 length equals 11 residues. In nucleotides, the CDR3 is TGTGCCTGGAGCGGCGGGGTCGAGCAGTACTTC. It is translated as CAWSGGVEQYF.

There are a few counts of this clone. The CDR3 is CASELGTGVGEQYF. As DNA, the CDR3 is TGTGCCAGCGAACTGGGGACAGGGGTCGGCGAGCAGTACTTC. V usage is TRBV5-6 and J usage is TRBJ2-7, with 10 bases aligning to TRBD1. The CDR3 runs to 14 residues. The V and J ends lost 7 bases and 6 bases, in that order; junction bases with no gene match: 10. Germline values: CDR1 SGHDT, CDR2 YYEEEE.

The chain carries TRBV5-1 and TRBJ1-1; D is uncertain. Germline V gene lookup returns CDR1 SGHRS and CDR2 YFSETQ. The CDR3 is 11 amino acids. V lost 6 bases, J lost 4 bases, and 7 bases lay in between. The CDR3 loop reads CASTSGTEAFF. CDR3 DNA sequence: TGCGCCAGCACCTCCGGCACTGAAGCTTTCTTT.

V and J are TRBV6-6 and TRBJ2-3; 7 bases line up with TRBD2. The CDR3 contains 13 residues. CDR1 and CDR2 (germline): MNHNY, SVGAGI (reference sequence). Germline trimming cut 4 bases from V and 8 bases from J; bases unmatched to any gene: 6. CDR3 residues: CASSSGGGVTQYF. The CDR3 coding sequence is TGTGCCAGCAGTTCCGGCGGGGGAGTTACGCAGTATTTT.

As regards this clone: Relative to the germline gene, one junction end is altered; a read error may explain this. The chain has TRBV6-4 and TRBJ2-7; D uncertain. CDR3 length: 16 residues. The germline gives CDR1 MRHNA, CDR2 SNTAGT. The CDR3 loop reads CASSYSPRTIGHEQYF. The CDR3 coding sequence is TGTGCCAGCAGTTACTCTCCCCGCACTATCGGCCACGAGCAGTACTTC.

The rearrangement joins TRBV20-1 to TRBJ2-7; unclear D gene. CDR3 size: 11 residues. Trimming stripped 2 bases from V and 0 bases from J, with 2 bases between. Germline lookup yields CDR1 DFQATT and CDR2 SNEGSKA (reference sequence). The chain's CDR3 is CSARRSYEQYF. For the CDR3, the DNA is TGCAGTGCTAGACGCTCCTACGAGCAGTACTTC.

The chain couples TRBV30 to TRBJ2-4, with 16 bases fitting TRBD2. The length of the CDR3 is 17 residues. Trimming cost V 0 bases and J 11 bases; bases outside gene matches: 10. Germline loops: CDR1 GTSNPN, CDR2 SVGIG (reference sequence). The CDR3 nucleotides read TGTGCCTGGAGTGTTTTTCCTCCGGGACTAGCGGGGGGGCTTCAGTACTTC. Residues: CAWSVFPPGLAGGLQYF.

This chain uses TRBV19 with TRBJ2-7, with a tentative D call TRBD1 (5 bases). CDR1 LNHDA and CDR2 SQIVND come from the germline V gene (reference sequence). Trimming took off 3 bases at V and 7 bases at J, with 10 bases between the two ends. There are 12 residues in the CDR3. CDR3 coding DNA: TGTGCCAGTAGTATTGGGCAGGGAGAGCAGTACTTC. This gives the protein CASSIGQGEQYF.

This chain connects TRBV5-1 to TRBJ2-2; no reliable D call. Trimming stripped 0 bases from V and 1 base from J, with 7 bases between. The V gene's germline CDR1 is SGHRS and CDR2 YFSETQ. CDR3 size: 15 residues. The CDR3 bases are TGCGCCAGCAGCTTGGTTGGAGAGAACACCGGGGAGCTGTTTTTT. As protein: CASSLVGENTGELFF.

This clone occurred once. In nucleotides, the CDR3 is TGCGCCAGCAGCTCCAGGGTGAGGGATACGCAGTATTTT. This encodes CASSSRVRDTQYF. V usage is TRBV5-1 and J usage is TRBJ2-3, with D perhaps matching TRBD1 (5 bases). The germline CDR1 and CDR2 sequences are SGHRS and YFSETQ. V lost 3 bases to trimming and J lost 6 bases, with 11 bases between them. The CDR3 sequence is 13 residues long.

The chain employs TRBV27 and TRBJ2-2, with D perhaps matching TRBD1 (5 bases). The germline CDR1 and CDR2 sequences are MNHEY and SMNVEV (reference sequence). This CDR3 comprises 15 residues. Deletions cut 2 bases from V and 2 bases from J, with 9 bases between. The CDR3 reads CASSLGRENTGELFF. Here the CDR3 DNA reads TGTGCCAGCAGTTTAGGCAGGGAAAACACCGGGGAGCTGTTTTTT.

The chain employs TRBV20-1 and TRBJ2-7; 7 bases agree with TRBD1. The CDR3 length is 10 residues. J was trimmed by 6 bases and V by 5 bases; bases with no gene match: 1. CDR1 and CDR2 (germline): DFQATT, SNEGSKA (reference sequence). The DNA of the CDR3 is TGCAGTGCTTCAGGGGGCGAGCAGTACTTC. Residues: CSASGGEQYF.

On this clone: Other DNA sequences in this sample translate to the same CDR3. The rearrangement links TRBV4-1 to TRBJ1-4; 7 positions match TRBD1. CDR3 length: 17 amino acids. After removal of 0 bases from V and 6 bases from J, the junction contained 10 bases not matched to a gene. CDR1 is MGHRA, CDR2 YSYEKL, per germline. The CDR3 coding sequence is TGCGCCAGCAGCCAAGACCCGCCGGGACAGAAGTATGAAAAACTGTTTTTT. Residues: CASSQDPPGQKYEKLFF.

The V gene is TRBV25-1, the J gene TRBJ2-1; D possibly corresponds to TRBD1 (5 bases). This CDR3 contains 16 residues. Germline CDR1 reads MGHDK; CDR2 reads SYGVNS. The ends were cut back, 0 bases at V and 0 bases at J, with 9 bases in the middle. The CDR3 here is CASSEYRGSSYNEQFF. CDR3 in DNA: TGTGCCAGCAGTGAATATAGGGGAAGCTCCTACAATGAGCAGTTCTTC.

CDR3 loop: CASSLPGLPVQYF. CDR3 coding DNA: TGTGCCAGCAGCTTACCGGGACTACCAGTACAGTACTTC. The chain has TRBV7-3 and TRBJ2-7, with TRBD2 identical over 7 bases. This CDR3 is built from 13 residues. The germline V gene encodes CDR1 SGHTA and CDR2 FQGTGA. J lost 10 bases, V lost 2 bases, and 8 bases had no gene match.

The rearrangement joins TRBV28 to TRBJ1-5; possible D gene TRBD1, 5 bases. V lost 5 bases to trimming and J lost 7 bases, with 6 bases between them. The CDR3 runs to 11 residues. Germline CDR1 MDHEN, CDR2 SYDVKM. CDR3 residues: CASSQGQPQHF. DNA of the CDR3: TGTGCCAGCAGTCAGGGACAGCCCCAGCATTTT.

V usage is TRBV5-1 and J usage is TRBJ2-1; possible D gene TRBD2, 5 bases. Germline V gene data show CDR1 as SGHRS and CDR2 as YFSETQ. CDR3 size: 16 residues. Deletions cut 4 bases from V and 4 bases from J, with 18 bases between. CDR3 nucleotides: TGCGCCAGCAGCCTTAGGCCAGACGGGGTTTACAATGAGCAGTTCTTC. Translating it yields CASSLRPDGVYNEQFF.

CDR3 nucleotide sequence: TGTGCCAGCAGTTCGAAACTAGCGGGAGGGCGAAGTCGGTTCTTC. This sequence encodes CASSSKLAGGRSRFF. V gene TRBV6-5 combines with J gene TRBJ2-1, with TRBD2 matching over 13 bases. Germline CDR1 and CDR2: MNHEY and SVGAGI. J was trimmed by 15 bases and V by 4 bases; bases with no gene match: 12. The CDR3 runs 15 residues.

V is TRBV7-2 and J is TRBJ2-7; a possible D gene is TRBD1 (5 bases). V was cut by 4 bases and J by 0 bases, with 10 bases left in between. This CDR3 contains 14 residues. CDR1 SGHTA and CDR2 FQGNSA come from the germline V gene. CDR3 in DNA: TGTGCCAGCAGCTCCCGACAGAGCTCCTACGAGCAGTACTTC. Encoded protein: CASSSRQSSYEQYF.

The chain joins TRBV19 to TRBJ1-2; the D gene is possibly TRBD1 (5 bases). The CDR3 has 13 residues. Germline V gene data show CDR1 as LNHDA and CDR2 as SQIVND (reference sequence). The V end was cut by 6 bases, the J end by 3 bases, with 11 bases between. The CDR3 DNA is TGTGCCAGTAGCTCGGGGGGAGACTATGGCTACACCTTC. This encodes CASSSGGDYGYTF.

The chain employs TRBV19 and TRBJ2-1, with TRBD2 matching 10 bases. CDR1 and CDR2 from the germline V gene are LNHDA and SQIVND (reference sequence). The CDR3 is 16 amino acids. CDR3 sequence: CVLTGSRLAGRNEQFF. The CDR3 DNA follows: TGTGTCCTGACAGGGAGCAGACTAGCGGGCCGCAATGAGCAGTTCTTC.

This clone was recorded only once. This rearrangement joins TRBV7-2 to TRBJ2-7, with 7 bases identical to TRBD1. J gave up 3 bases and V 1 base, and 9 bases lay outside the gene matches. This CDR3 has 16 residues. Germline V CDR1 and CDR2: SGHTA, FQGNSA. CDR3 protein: CASSLGRQGWRYEQYF. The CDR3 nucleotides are TGTGCCAGCAGCTTAGGGAGACAGGGATGGCGCTACGAGCAGTACTTC.

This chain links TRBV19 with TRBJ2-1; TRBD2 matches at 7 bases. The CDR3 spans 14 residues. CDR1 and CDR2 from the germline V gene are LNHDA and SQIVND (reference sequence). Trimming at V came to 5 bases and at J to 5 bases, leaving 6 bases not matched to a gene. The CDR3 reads CASSWQRGNNEQFF. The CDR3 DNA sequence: TGTGCCAGTAGTTGGCAGCGGGGCAACAATGAGCAGTTCTTC.